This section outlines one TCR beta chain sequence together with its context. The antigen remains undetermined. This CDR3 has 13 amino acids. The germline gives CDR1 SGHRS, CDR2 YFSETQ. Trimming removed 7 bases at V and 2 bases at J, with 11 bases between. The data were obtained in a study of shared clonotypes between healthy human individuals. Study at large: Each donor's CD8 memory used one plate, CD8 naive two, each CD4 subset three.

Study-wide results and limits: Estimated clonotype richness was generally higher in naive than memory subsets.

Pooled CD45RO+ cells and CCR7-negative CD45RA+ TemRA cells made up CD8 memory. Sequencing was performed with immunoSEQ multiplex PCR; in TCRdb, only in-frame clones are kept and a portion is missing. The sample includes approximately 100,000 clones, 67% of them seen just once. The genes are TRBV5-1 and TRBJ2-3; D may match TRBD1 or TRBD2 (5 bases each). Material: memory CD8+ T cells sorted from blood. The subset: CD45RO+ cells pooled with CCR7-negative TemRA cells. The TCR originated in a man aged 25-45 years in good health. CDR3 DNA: TGCGCCAGCGGGGACGGGGCCACAGATACGCAGTATTTT. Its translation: CASGDGATDTQYF.